The present TCR beta chain was sequenced within a study of patients with pleural tuberculosis. In germline, CDR1 is DFQATT, CDR2 SNEGSKA (reference sequence). Trimming pared 4 bases from V and 4 bases from J, leaving 11 bases between. The CDR3 is 13 amino acids. This clonotype has ten or more counts. TCRdb reanalysed the reads using MiXCR and keeps one entry per CDR3 protein. Of under 65,000 distinct CDR3 sequences in the sample, approximately 7.5% are singletons; the top ten hold about a sixth. This TCR came from a human donor with pleural tuberculosis. The V gene is TRBV20-1, the J gene TRBJ1-5; D is unresolved. This chain's CDR3 is CSATPRTNQPQHF. CDR3 DNA sequence: TGCAGTGCTACCCCCAGAACTAATCAGCCCCAGCATTTT.